The 17 T cell receptor beta chains presented below share a single source sample, sequenced in a study of cytomegalovirus exposure and HLA in healthy donors. PCR primers comprised 60 Vbeta and 13 Jbeta primers. The method was immunoSEQ multiplex PCR; TCRdb's version includes in-frame clones alone and lacks a portion of them. This table holds some 170,000 clones, more than 65% found once. Sequencing was done on a sample of PBMCs. The receptors stem from a young man in good health and CMV-seropositive.

This rearrangement joins TRBV4-1 to TRBJ2-3; TRBD2 matches 13 bases. The CDR3 spans 17 residues. Trimming cost V 1 base and J 6 bases; bases outside gene matches: 7. Per germline, CDR1 MGHRA and CDR2 YSYEKL. The CDR3 bases are TGCGCCAGCAGCCAAGCACTAGCGGGAGGGCCATTTGATACGCAGTATTTT. Translating it yields CASSQALAGGPFDTQYF.

The V gene is TRBV12-2, the J gene TRBJ1-2; the table gives TRBD1 as D, unverified against the DNA. TRBV12-2 is designated a pseudogene. The CDR3 runs to 16 residues. CDR3 sequence: CASRLAGTGGNHGYTF. The CDR3 DNA reads as TGTGCAAGTCGCTTAGCGGGGACAGGGGGTAATCATGGCTACACCTTC.

J is TRBJ1-5 and V is TRBV9; no firm D call. Trimming removed 0 bases from V and 4 bases from J, with 11 bases in between. From germline, CDR1 is SGDLS and CDR2 YYNGEE. The CDR3 is 15 residues long. The CDR3 loop is CASSVGGTFNQPQHF. Here the CDR3 DNA reads TGTGCCAGCAGCGTAGGTGGCACCTTTAATCAGCCCCAGCATTTT.

The chain joins TRBV5-1 to TRBJ2-2; D is possibly TRBD2 (5 bases). Germline values: CDR1 SGHRS, CDR2 YFSETQ. CDR3 length: 14 amino acids. V gave up 2 bases and J gave up 6 bases, with 11 bases separating them. CDR3 residues: CASSLLVSAGELFF. CDR3 bases: TGCGCCAGCAGCTTACTAGTATCTGCCGGGGAGCTGTTTTTT.

The chain has TRBV5-1 and TRBJ1-1; D is unclear. Trimming removed 4 bases from V and 6 bases from J, with 13 bases in between. The CDR3 loop spans 13 amino acids. The germline V gene encodes CDR1 SGHRS and CDR2 YFSETQ. In DNA form, the CDR3 reads TGCGCCAGCAGCCCCGAGGATTTACCTGAAGCTTTCTTT. This encodes CASSPEDLPEAFF.

This clone has ten or more counts. J is TRBJ1-3 and V is TRBV6-5; perhaps TRBD1 as D (5 bases). This CDR3 is built from 15 residues. Germline values: CDR1 MNHEY, CDR2 SVGAGI. Trimming took off 4 bases at V and 2 bases at J, with 12 bases between the two ends. CDR3 sequence reads: CASSLGAYAGNTIYF. Here the CDR3 DNA reads TGTGCCAGCAGTTTAGGGGCCTACGCTGGAAACACCATATATTTT.

This chain uses TRBV5-6 with TRBJ2-3; 8 bases map to TRBD2. CDR1 and CDR2 (germline): SGHDT, YYEEEE. The CDR3 consists of 15 residues. With V trimmed by 10 bases and J by 1 base, 11 bases remained unmatched. CDR3 region: CASGGRAFGTDTQYF. The CDR3 nucleotides are TGTGCCTCGGGGGGGAGGGCTTTTGGCACAGATACGCAGTATTTT.

The V call is TRBV5-5, the J call TRBJ1-2; the D is unclear. Deletions cut 4 bases from V and 8 bases from J, with 21 bases between. Germline CDR1 reads SGHKS; CDR2 reads YYEKEE (reference sequence). This CDR3 contains 15 residues. The chain's CDR3 is CASSILPSGDAGYTF. CDR3 sequence (DNA): TGTGCCAGCAGCATTCTCCCGAGCGGGGATGCCGGCTACACCTTC.

The genes are TRBV28 and TRBJ1-4; no definite D call. V lost 5 bases and J 7 bases, leaving 8 bases between the germline ends. Per the germline V gene, CDR1 is MDHEN and CDR2 is SYDVKM. The CDR3 runs 12 residues. The CDR3 coding sequence is TGTGCCAGCAGTCCACTCGGTGAAAAACTGTTTTTT. Amino acids: CASSPLGEKLFF.

This rearrangement joins TRBV6-6 to TRBJ2-2, with D unclear. The CDR3 has 13 amino acids. The germline V gene has CDR1 MNHNY and CDR2 SVGAGI (reference sequence). The ends were cut back, 5 bases at V and 4 bases at J, with 8 bases in the middle. CDR3 coding DNA: TGTGCCAGCAGTCTACGTTCCACCGGGGAGCTGTTTTTT. Amino acids: CASSLRSTGELFF.

The chain joins TRBV9 to TRBJ1-2; TRBD1 matches 7 bases. Unmatched junction bases numbered 8, after V lost 3 bases and J lost 3 bases. The CDR3 runs 15 residues. Germline values: CDR1 SGDLS, CDR2 YYNGEE. The DNA of the CDR3 is TGTGCCAGCAGCGCGGGACAGCTTTTATACTATGGCTACACCTTC. Its protein is CASSAGQLLYYGYTF.

On this clone: The conserved closing phenylalanine or tryptophan is absent in this CDR3, likely reflecting a read error. This chain links TRBV5-5 with TRBJ1-6; 7 bases agree with TRBD1. Germline loops: CDR1 SGHKS, CDR2 YYEKEE (reference sequence). The CDR3 spans 15 residues. Trimming at V came to 0 bases and at J to 7 bases, leaving 4 bases not matched to a gene. The CDR3 here is CASSLGGTANSPLHL. Here the CDR3 DNA reads TGTGCCAGCAGCTTGGGAGGGACAGCCAATTCACCCCTCCACCTT.

The rearrangement joins TRBV30 to TRBJ2-4; 11 bases fit TRBD2. The germline V gene encodes CDR1 GTSNPN and CDR2 SVGIG (reference sequence). This CDR3 has 16 amino acids. V lost 0 bases to trimming and J lost 9 bases; unmatched junction nucleotides: 10. Here the CDR3 DNA reads TGTGCCTGGAGTGTACGTACTAGCGGGAGAGTGGGCATTCAGTACTTC. Its translation is CAWSVRTSGRVGIQYF.

The chain joins TRBV5-4 to TRBJ2-5, with a possible D match to TRBD2 (7 bases). Germline V gene lookup returns CDR1 SGHNT and CDR2 YYREEE (reference sequence). This CDR3 spans 17 amino acids. V shed 1 base and J shed 2 bases, with 18 bases lying between them. CDR3: CASSLFSGGAPQETQYF. DNA for the CDR3: TGTGCCAGCAGCTTGTTCAGTGGGGGGGCACCTCAAGAGACCCAGTACTTC.

V usage is TRBV19 and J usage is TRBJ2-1; D is possibly TRBD2 (5 bases). The CDR3 is 13 residues long. CDR1 LNHDA and CDR2 SQIVND come from the germline V gene (reference sequence). With 11 bases removed from V and 0 bases from J, the gap between germline ends came to 11 bases. CDR3 in DNA: TGTGCCGCCGGGATGGGCTCCTACAATGAGCAGTTCTTC. Translated: CAAGMGSYNEQFF. The full variable domain, its missing parts supplied by reference TRBV19 and TRBJ2-1, is DGGITQSPKYLFRKEGQNVTLSCEQNLNHDAMYWYRQDPGQGLRLIYYSQIVNDFQKGDIAEGYSVSREKKESFPLTVTSAQKNPTAFYLCAAGMGSYNEQFFGPGTRLTVL.

The chain has TRBV9 and TRBJ1-5, with TRBD1 as a possible D gene (5 bases). Germline V CDR1 and CDR2: SGDLS, YYNGEE. The CDR3 is made up of 13 amino acids. The ends were cut back, 7 bases at V and 1 base at J, with 9 bases in the middle. CDR3 DNA: TGTGCCAGCGCGGAGGGGAGCAATCAGCCCCAGCATTTT. Translation gives CASAEGSNQPQHF.

The chain employs TRBV7-2 and TRBJ2-1, with D possibly matching TRBD2 (6 bases). Trimming removed 5 bases from V and 3 bases from J, with 14 bases in between. CDR3 length: 15 residues. Germline V gives CDR1 SGHTA, CDR2 FQGNSA. Written as DNA, the CDR3 is TGTGCCAGCAGCCAGACTAGGGCGAGCTACAATGAGCAGTTCTTC. Translation: CASSQTRASYNEQFF.